This T cell receptor (beta chain) stems from a study of shared clonotypes between healthy human individuals. Germline V CDR1 and CDR2: SGHDN, FVKESK. V shed 4 bases and J 7 bases; nucleotides not matched to a gene: 10. The CDR3 consists of 16 residues. Notes on this clone: Its antigen remains unidentified.

Study-wide findings and caveats: Generally, estimated richness proved larger in naive subsets than it did in memory subsets.

Clones were read by immunoSEQ multiplex PCR, and TCRdb kept only the in-frame ones, dropping some. The table has 2 million or so clones, 85% to 95% seen once. The chain employs TRBV14 and TRBJ2-1; 10 nucleotides align to TRBD2. Sequencing was done on a sample of naive CD4+ T cells sorted from blood. Subset given: CD45RA+ positively selected. The receptor comes from a man younger than 30 in good health. CDR3 residues: CASSPLPSGGFNEQFF. The CDR3 DNA sequence: TGTGCCAGCAGCCCCCTTCCTAGCGGGGGCTTTAATGAGCAGTTCTTC.